The present T cell receptor beta chain was sequenced within a study of T cells expressing NK-cell markers. The wider study: Source material for TCR beta repertoires consisted of sorted CD3+CD56+NKG2C+, CD3+CD56+NKG2C- and CD3+CD56-NKG2C+ T cells. The authors sequenced eight donors, of whom seven were HCMV-seropositive and one was seronegative.

Study-wide results and limits: Dominant NKG2C+ clonotypes accounted for about 1.0-8% of CD8+ T cells in about 6 donors. For four donors, these clonotypes were likewise the leading ones in the CD3+CD56-NKG2C+ fraction.

For each CDR3 protein, TCRdb gives one entry from its re-call of the 5' RACE reads, without DNA. This repertoire includes some 150,000 distinct CDR3 sequences. Germline V gives CDR1 SGDLS, CDR2 YYNGEE. This CDR3 is 14 amino acids long. Notes on this clonotype: Its matching antigen is unknown.

The sample comprised blood T cells: a sorted CD56 or NKG2C T cell subset, CD4+ or CD8+ T cells, or bulk PBMC T cells (not recorded which). This sequence joins TRBV9 and TRBJ2-2. The origin of this receptor is a woman aged 45-65 years in good health. CDR3 in amino acids: CASSVVVPGELFFF.